This paragraph covers one TCR beta chain sequence. V lost 4 bases to trimming and J lost 0 bases; unmatched junction nucleotides: 7. Germline CDR1 KGHDR, CDR2 SFDVKD. The CDR3 has 16 amino acids. This record belongs to a study of T cell responses to AZD1222 COVID-19 vaccine. Measured with immunoSEQ multiplex PCR; TCRdb has only the in-frame clones, and not every one. In the table there are about 85,000 clones, 80% to 90% of which are singletons. The TCR comes from an adult in good health. The gene calls are TRBV24-1 and TRBJ2-7, with 8 positions matching TRBD1. The sample consisted of peripheral blood, taken on day 0 of AZD1222 vaccination. The CDR3 DNA reads TGTGCCACCAGTGACCCCCGACAGGGGAGCTCCTACGAGCAGTACTTC. It yields the protein CATSDPRQGSSYEQYF.